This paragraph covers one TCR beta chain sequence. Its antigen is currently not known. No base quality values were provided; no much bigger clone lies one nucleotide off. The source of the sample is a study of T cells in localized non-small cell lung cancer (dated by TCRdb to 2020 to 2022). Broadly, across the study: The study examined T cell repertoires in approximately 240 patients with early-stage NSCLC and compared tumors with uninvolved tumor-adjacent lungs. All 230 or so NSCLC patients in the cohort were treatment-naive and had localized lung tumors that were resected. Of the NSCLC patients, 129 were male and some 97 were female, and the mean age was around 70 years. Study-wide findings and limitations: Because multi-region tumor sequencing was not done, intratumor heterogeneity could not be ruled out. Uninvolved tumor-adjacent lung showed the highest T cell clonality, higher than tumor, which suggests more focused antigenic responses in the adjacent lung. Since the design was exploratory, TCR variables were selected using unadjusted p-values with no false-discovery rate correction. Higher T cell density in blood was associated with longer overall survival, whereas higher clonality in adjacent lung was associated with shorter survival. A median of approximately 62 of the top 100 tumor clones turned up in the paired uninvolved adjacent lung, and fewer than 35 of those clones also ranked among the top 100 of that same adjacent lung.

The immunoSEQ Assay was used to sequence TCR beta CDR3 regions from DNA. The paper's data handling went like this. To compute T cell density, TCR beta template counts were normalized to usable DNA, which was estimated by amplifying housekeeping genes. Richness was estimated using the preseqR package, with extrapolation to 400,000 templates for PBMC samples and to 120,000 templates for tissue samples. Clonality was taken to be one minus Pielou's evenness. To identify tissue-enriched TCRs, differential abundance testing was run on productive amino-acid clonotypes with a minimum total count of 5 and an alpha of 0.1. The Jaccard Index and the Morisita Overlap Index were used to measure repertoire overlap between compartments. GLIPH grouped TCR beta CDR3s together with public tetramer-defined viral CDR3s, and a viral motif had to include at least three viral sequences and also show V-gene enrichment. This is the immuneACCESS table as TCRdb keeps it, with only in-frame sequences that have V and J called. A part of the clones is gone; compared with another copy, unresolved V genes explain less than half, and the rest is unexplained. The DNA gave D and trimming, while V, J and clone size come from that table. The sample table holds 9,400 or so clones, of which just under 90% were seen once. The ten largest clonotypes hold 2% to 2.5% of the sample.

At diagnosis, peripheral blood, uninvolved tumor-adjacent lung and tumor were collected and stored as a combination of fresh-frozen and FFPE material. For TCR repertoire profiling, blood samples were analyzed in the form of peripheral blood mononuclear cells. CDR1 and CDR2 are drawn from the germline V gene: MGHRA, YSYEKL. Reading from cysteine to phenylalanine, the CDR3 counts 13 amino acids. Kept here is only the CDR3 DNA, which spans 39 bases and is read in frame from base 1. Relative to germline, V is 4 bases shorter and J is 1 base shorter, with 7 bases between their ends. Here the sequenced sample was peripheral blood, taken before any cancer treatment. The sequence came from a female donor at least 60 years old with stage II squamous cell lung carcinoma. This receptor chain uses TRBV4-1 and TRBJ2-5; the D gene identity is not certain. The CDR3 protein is CASSPRFQETQYF. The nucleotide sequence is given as TGCGCCAGCAGCCCCCGGTTCCAAGAGACCCAGTACTTC.